These T cell receptor beta chains were read from a single sample in a study of CD8+CD57+ T cells in acquired aplastic anemia. Using its own MiXCR run on the reads, TCRdb lists one record per CDR3 protein. The table has under 350,000 distinct CDR3 sequences, approximately 55% seen once. Sequencing was carried out using sorted CD4+, CD8+, or CD8+CD57+ T cells (not recorded which) from PBMCs. These receptors were obtained from a human donor with severe aplastic anemia or a healthy control (not recorded which). Both conserved end residues are part of each CDR3. Each record gives: V gene, J gene, D gene, clone size, CDR3 protein, CDR3 DNA. D genes are given only for firm matches. Size is stated for part of the rows, as once, few or many counts, or as a class when the clone is expanded.

TRBV20-1	TRBJ2-5	TRBD2	-	CSARRLAGRAETQYF	TGCAGTGCTAGGAGGCTAGCGGGGCGGGCAGAGACCCAGTACTTC
TRBV19	TRBJ1-5	-	-	CASSIGGGDQPQHF	TGTGCCAGTAGTATAGGAGGAGGGGACCAGCCCCAGCATTTT
TRBV5-1	TRBJ2-2	-	once	CASRIEAYTGELFF	TGCGCCAGCCGGATCGAAGCATACACCGGGGAGCTGTTTTTT
TRBV20-1	TRBJ2-5	-	few	CSALQGLQETQYF	TGCAGTGCTTTACAGGGCCTCCAAGAGACCCAGTACTTC
TRBV15	TRBJ1-5	-	many	CATSSDGGRGQPQHF	TGTGCCACCAGCTCCGACGGGGGGCGCGGTCAGCCCCAGCATTTT
TRBV7-9	TRBJ2-7	-	-	CASSLKTSRNLREQYF	TGTGCCAGCAGCTTGAAGACTAGTCGGAATTTACGCGAGCAGTACTTC
TRBV7-9	TRBJ2-5	TRBD2	-	CASSLGTSNQETQYF	TGTGCCAGCAGCTTAGGGACTAGCAACCAAGAGACCCAGTACTTC
TRBV19	TRBJ2-1	-	-	CASSIDETAYNEQFF	TGTGCCAGTAGTATAGATGAAACAGCCTACAATGAGCAGTTCTTC
TRBV5-4	TRBJ1-2	-	-	CASSLGVSQGAYGYTF	TGTGCCAGCAGCTTGGGAGTTAGTCAGGGAGCTTATGGCTACACCTTC
TRBV7-8	TRBJ2-7	TRBD2	few	CASRKNPSASGVGEQYF	TGTGCCAGCAGAAAGAATCCGTCAGCTAGCGGGGTGGGAGAGCAGTACTTC
TRBV25-1	TRBJ1-2	-	-	CASSEYWTNNGYTF	TGTGCCAGCAGTGAATATTGGACAAATAATGGCTACACCTTC
TRBV27	TRBJ1-6	-	few	CASSQETGLFYNSPLHF	TGTGCCAGCAGTCAAGAGACAGGCCTATTCTATAATTCACCCCTCCACTTT
TRBV12-3/TRBV12-4	TRBJ2-7	-	once	CASSPLGHTYEQYF	TGTGCCAGCAGTCCCCTGGGACATACCTACGAGCAGTACTTC
TRBV19	TRBJ1-3	-	many	CASSIGSGNTIYF	TGTGCCAGTAGTATAGGCTCTGGAAACACCATATATTTT